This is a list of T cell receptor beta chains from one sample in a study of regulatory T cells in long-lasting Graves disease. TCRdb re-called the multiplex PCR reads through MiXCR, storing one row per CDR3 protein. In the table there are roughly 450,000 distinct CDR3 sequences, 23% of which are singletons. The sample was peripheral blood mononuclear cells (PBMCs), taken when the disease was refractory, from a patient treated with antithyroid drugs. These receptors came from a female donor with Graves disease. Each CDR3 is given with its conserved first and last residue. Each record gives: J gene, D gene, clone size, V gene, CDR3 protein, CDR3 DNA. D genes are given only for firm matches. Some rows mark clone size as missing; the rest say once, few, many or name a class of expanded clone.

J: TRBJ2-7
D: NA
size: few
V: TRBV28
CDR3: CASSRTYRVPGGEQYF
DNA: TGTGCCAGCAGCCGTACTTACCGGGTCCCCGGTGGCGAGCAGTACTTC

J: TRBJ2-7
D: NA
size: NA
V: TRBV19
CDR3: CASTQGYEQYF
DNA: TGTGCCAGTACTCAAGGGTACGAGCAGTACTTC

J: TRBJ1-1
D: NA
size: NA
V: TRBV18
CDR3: CASSGAGTMTEAFF
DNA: TGTGCCAGCTCCGGGGCAGGGACGATGACTGAAGCTTTCTTT

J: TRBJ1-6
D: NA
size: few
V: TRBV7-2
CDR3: CASSGSTSHNSPLHF
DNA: TGTGCCAGCAGCGGATCGACAAGTCATAATTCACCCCTCCACTTT

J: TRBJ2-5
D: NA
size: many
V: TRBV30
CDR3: CAWESGLGETQYF
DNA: TGTGCCTGGGAATCCGGACTTGGGGAGACCCAGTACTTC

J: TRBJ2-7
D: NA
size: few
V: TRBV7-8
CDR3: CASSLAGIYEQYF
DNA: TGTGCCAGCAGCTTAGCCGGAATCTACGAGCAGTACTTC

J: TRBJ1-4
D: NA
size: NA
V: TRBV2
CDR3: CASSEGSEKLFF
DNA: TGTGCCAGCAGTGAGGGAAGTGAAAAACTGTTTTTT

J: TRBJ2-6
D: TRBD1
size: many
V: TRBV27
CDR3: CASSLHSPGGNSGANVLTF
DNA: TGTGCCAGCAGTTTACACTCCCCAGGGGGAAATAGCGGGGCCAACGTCCTGACTTTC

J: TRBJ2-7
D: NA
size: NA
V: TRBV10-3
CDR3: CATTGNSYEQYF
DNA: TGTGCCACCACAGGGAACTCCTACGAGCAGTACTTC

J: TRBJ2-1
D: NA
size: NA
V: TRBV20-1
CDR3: CSASVGSSYNEQFF
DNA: TGCAGTGCTAGCGTGGGGAGCTCCTACAATGAGCAGTTCTTC

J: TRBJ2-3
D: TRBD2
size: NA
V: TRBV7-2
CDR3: CASSLIAGGGPGYTQYF
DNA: TGTGCCAGCAGCTTAATTGCGGGAGGGGGGCCAGGCTATACGCAGTATTTT

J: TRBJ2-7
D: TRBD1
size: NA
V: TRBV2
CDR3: CASPTGITEQYF
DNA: TGTGCCAGCCCGACAGGGATCACGGAGCAGTACTTC

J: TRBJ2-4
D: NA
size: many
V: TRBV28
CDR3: CASRGVAKNIQYF
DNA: TGTGCCAGCAGAGGAGTAGCCAAAAACATTCAGTACTTC

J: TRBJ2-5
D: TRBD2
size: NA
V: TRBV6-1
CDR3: CASSGRLREGAQYF
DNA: TGTGCCAGCAGTGGTCGCCTGCGGGAGGGGGCCCAGTACTTC

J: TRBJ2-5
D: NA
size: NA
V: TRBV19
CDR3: CASSIGTAQYF
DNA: TGTGCCAGTAGTATAGGGACAGCCCAGTACTTC

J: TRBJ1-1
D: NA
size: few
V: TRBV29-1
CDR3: CSVEDRGGAFF
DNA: TGCAGCGTTGAAGATCGAGGGGGAGCTTTCTTT

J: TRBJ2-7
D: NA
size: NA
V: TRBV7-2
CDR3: CANSTKGGASEQYF
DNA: TGTGCCAACAGCACGAAGGGCGGCGCGTCCGAGCAGTACTTC

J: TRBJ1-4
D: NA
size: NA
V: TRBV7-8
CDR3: CASSPRAGAHEKLFF
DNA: TGTGCCAGCAGCCCCCGCGCGGGGGCCCATGAAAAACTGTTTTTT

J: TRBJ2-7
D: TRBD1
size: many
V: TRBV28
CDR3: CASSPGQGLSEQYF
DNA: TGTGCCAGCAGCCCCGGACAGGGTCTCAGCGAGCAGTACTTC

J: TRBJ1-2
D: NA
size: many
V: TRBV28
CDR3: CASSSRDLYGYTF
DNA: TGTGCCAGCAGTTCCCGGGATCTTTATGGCTACACCTTC

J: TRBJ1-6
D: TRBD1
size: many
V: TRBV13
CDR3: CASSTGTGSAPLHF
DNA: TGTGCCAGCAGTACCGGGACAGGGTCGGCACCCCTCCACTTT

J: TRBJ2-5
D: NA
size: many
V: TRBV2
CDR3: CASSELRGQETQYF
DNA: TGTGCCAGCAGTGAATTGCGGGGCCAAGAGACCCAGTACTTC

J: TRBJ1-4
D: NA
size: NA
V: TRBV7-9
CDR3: CASSLAWRETNEKLFF
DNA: TGTGCCAGCAGCTTAGCGTGGAGGGAGACTAATGAAAAACTGTTTTTT

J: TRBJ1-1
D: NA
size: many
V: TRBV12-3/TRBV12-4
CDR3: CASSLVQDTEAFF
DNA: TGTGCCAGCAGTTTAGTACAGGACACTGAAGCTTTCTTT

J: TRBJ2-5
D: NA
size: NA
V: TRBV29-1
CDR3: CSFAQGGETQYF
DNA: TGCAGCTTCGCACAGGGCGGAGAGACCCAGTACTTC

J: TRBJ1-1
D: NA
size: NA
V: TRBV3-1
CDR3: CASSQDFMVYEAFF
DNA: TGTGCCAGCAGCCAAGATTTTATGGTGTATGAAGCTTTCTTT

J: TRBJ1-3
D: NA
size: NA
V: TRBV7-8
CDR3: CASSLALSGSSGNTIYF
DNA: TGTGCCAGCAGCTTAGCGCTATCGGGGAGCTCTGGAAACACCATATATTTT

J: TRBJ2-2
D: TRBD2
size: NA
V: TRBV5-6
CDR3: CASSLGLARNTGELFF
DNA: TGTGCCAGCAGCTTGGGACTAGCGCGGAACACCGGGGAGCTGTTTTTT

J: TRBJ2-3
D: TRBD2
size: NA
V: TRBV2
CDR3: CASSDQRGTSGTDTQYF
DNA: TGTGCCAGCAGTGACCAAAGGGGGACTAGCGGCACAGATACGCAGTATTTT

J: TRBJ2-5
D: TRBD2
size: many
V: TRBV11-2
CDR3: CASSSSNPSGSRETQYF
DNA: TGTGCCAGCAGCTCATCCAACCCCAGCGGGAGTAGGGAGACCCAGTACTTC

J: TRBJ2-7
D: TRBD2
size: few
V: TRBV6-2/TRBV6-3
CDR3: CASYVSGSRDEQYF
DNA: TGTGCCAGCTACGTTAGCGGGAGCCGGGACGAGCAGTACTTC

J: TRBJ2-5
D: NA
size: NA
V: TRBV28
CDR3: CASSNTKGSGETQYF
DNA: TGTGCCAGCAGTAACACCAAGGGGAGTGGAGAGACCCAGTACTTC

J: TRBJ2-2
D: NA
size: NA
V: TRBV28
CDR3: CASSRPLTTGELFF
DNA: TGTGCCAGCAGCCGCCCACTAACAACAGGGGAGCTGTTTTTT

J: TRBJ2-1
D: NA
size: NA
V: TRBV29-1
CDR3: CSVGQMSSYNEQFF
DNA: TGCAGCGTTGGTCAGATGAGCTCCTACAATGAGCAGTTCTTC

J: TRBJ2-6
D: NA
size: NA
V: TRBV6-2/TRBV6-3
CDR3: CASSYLLGAGANVLTF
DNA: TGTGCCAGCAGTTACCTCTTGGGGGCTGGGGCCAACGTCCTGACTTTC

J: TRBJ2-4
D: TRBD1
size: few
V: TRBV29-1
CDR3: CSVTWDRVYQYF
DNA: TGCAGCGTTACCTGGGACAGGGTTTACCAGTACTTC

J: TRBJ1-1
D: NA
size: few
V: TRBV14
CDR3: CASSRRTVNTEAFF
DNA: TGTGCCAGCAGTCGACGGACGGTGAACACTGAAGCTTTCTTT

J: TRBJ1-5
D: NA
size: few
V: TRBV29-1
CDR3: CSVEGSLGQPQHF
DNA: TGCAGCGTTGAGGGGTCCCTCGGGCAGCCCCAGCATTTT

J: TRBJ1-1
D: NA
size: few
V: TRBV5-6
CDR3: CASSLGALATFF
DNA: TGTGCCAGCAGCTTGGGTGCCCTAGCAACTTTCTTT

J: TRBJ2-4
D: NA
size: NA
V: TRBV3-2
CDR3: CASSQVTTGGNIQYF
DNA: TGTGCCAGCAGCCAAGTCACGACAGGGGGCAACATTCAGTACTTC

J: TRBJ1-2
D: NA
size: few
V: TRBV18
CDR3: CASSQLDTDTYGYTF
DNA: TGTGCCAGCTCCCAACTAGATACTGATACCTATGGCTACACCTTC

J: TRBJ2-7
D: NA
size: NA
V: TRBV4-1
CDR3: CASSQVIVQSYEQYF
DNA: TGCGCCAGCAGCCAAGTGATAGTCCAATCCTACGAGCAGTACTTC

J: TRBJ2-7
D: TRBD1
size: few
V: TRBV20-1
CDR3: CSANTRGSYEQYF
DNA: TGCAGTGCAAATACCAGGGGGTCCTACGAGCAGTACTTC

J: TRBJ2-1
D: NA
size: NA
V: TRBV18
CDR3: CASSIRAEAHYNEQFF
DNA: TGTGCCAGCTCCATAAGGGCGGAGGCACATTACAATGAGCAGTTCTTC

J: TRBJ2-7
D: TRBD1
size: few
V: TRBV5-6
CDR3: CASSSNGQGNYEQYF
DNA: TGTGCCAGCAGCTCAAACGGACAGGGAAATTACGAGCAGTACTTC

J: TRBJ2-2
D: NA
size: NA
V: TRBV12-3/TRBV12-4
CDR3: CASSRIGELFF
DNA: TGTGCCAGCAGCAGGATCGGGGAGCTGTTTTTT

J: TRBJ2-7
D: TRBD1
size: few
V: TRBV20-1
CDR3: CSARDLTGDSYEQYF
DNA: TGCAGTGCTAGAGATCTGACAGGGGACTCCTACGAGCAGTACTTC

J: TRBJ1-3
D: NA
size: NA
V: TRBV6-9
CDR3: CASSYPEGVAGNTIYF
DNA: TGTGCCAGCAGTTATCCCGAAGGGGTGGCTGGAAACACCATATATTTT

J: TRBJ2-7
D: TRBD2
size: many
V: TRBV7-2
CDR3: CASSLGEAGGPYEQYF
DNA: TGTGCCAGCAGCTTAGGGGAAGCGGGAGGGCCCTACGAGCAGTACTTC

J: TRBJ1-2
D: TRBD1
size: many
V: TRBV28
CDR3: CASSYGTGWLGYTF
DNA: TGTGCCAGCAGTTACGGGACAGGGTGGCTTGGCTACACCTTC

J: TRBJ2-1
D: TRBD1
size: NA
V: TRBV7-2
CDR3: CASVPDRGNWNEQFF
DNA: TGTGCCAGCGTACCGGACAGGGGGAATTGGAATGAGCAGTTCTTC

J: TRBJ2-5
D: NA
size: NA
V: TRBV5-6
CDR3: CASSLVDGAVQETQYF
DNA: TGTGCCAGCAGCTTGGTGGACGGAGCCGTCCAAGAGACCCAGTACTTC

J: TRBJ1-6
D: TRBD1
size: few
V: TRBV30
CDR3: CAWDFGQGMTPLHF
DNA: TGTGCCTGGGACTTCGGACAGGGGATGACACCCCTCCACTTT

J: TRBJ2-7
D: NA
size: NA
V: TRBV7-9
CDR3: CASSSSGRGHEQYF
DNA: TGTGCCAGCAGCTCCTCTGGCAGGGGCCACGAGCAGTACTTC

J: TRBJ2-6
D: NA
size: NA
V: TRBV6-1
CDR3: CASSRVISGANVLTF
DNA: TGTGCCAGCAGCCGTGTGATCTCTGGGGCCAACGTCCTGACTTTC